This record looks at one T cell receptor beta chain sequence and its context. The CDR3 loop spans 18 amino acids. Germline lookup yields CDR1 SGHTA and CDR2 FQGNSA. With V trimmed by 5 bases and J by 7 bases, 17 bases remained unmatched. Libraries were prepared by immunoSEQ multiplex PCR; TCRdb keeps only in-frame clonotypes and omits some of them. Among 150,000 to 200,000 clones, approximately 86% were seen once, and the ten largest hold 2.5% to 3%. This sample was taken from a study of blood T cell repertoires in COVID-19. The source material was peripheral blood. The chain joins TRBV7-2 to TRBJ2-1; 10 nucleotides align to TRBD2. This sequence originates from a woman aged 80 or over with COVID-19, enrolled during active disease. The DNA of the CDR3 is TGTGCCAGCAGCAGGTCGTTTAGCGGGAGGACAGGCATGAATGAGCAGTTCTTC. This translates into CASSRSFSGRTGMNEQFF.